Listed below are T cell receptor beta chains from one sample, sequenced in a study of regulatory T cells in long-lasting Graves disease. MiXCR, run by TCRdb on the multiplex PCR reads, gives a single entry per CDR3 protein. Of 350,000 to 450,000 distinct CDR3 sequences in the sample, approximately 15% were seen once. The data were also submitted as part of a second study, on T cells in Graves' hyperthyroidism and ophthalmopathy.

This material consisted of peripheral blood mononuclear cells (PBMCs), taken at new diagnosis, from a patient treated with antithyroid drugs. The receptors derive from a man aged 40-49 years with Graves disease. CDR3s include the opening cysteine and the closing phenylalanine or tryptophan. Each record gives: V gene, D gene, J gene, clone size, CDR3 protein, CDR3 DNA. A D gene is named only where the DNA matches it firmly. Clone size appears in some rows only: once, few, many, or a class for an expanded clone.

TRBV6-2/TRBV6-3,.,TRBJ2-1,many,CASSSHEQFF,TGTGCCAGCAGTTCGCATGAGCAGTTCTTC
TRBV6-1,.,TRBJ1-2,few,CASSPKDGYTF,TGTGCCAGCAGCCCTAAGGATGGCTACACCTTC
TRBV24-1,.,TRBJ2-5,.,CATRATTGEETQYF,TGTGCCACCAGAGCCACCACGGGGGAGGAGACCCAGTACTTC
TRBV9,.,TRBJ2-3,few,CASSVEGDSTDTQYF,TGTGCCAGCAGCGTAGAGGGCGATAGCACAGATACGCAGTATTTT
TRBV10-3,.,TRBJ1-1,many,CAIRSQANTEAFF,TGTGCCATCAGGAGTCAGGCGAACACTGAAGCTTTCTTT
TRBV11-2,TRBD2,TRBJ2-7,.,CASSSGLAGVDYEQYF,TGTGCCAGCAGCTCGGGACTAGCGGGAGTGGACTACGAGCAGTACTTC
TRBV27,TRBD2,TRBJ2-1,.,CASSTRLAGGRNEQFF,TGTGCCAGCAGTACTAGACTAGCGGGGGGCCGAAATGAGCAGTTCTTC
TRBV11-2,TRBD1,TRBJ1-6,.,CASSLSEGGANSPLHF,TGTGCCAGCAGCTTATCGGAAGGGGGCGCAAATTCACCCCTCCACTTT
TRBV5-1,TRBD1,TRBJ2-1,few,CASSLRGQDAEQFF,TGCGCCAGCAGCTTGCGTGGACAGGACGCTGAGCAGTTCTTC
TRBV5-1,.,TRBJ1-1,.,CASSYTLRGTNTEAFF,TGCGCCAGCAGCTACACTCTTCGAGGTACGAACACTGAAGCTTTCTTT
TRBV5-1,.,TRBJ2-2,few,CASSPLGGSNTGELFF,TGCGCCAGCAGCCCGCTCGGGGGCTCGAACACCGGGGAGCTGTTTTTT
TRBV12-3/TRBV12-4,.,TRBJ2-5,many,CASSNAGNQETQYF,TGTGCCAGCAGTAACGCCGGGAACCAAGAGACCCAGTACTTC
TRBV20-1,.,TRBJ1-1,many,CSAPRQAMNTEAFF,TGCAGTGCTCCTCGACAGGCCATGAACACTGAAGCTTTCTTT
TRBV2,TRBD1,TRBJ2-4,many,CLLGQGENIQYF,TGCTTACTGGGACAGGGTGAAAACATTCAGTACTTC
TRBV27,.,TRBJ2-3,many,CASSPQGAPHTQYF,TGTGCCAGCAGTCCTCAGGGAGCGCCGCATACGCAGTATTTT
TRBV10-3,TRBD2,TRBJ2-2,many,CASGTTMANTGELFF,TGTGCCAGCGGGACTACCATGGCGAACACCGGGGAGCTGTTTTTT
TRBV19,.,TRBJ1-5,.,CASSNVRGWSNQPQHF,TGTGCCAGTAGTAACGTCAGGGGATGGAGCAATCAGCCCCAGCATTTT
TRBV12-3/TRBV12-4,TRBD2,TRBJ2-1,many,CASTPRGDLYNEQFF,TGTGCCAGCACCCCCCGGGGGGATCTTTACAATGAGCAGTTCTTC
TRBV2,TRBD2,TRBJ2-3,many,CASSEGTTTDTQYF,TGTGCCAGCAGTGAGGGGACTACCACAGATACGCAGTATTTT
TRBV7-2,.,TRBJ2-7,many,CASSSDPLYEQYF,TGTGCCAGCAGCTCGGATCCACTCTACGAGCAGTACTTC
TRBV20-1,.,TRBJ1-2,many,CSAPFTGYGYTF,TGCAGTGCTCCGTTTACAGGCTATGGCTACACCTTC
TRBV19,.,TRBJ2-7,few,CASSMRPRDTYEQYF,TGTGCCAGTAGTATGCGTCCGAGGGATACCTACGAGCAGTACTTC
TRBV5-1,.,TRBJ2-1,many,CASSLEGVYNEQFF,TGCGCCAGCAGCTTGGAAGGGGTCTACAATGAGCAGTTCTTC
TRBV3-1,.,TRBJ2-3,many,CASSQGSGRSEDTQYF,TGTGCCAGCAGCCAAGGGTCAGGGAGGTCAGAGGATACGCAGTATTTT
TRBV28,TRBD2,TRBJ2-3,.,CASSGIAGGTDTQYF,TGTGCCAGCAGTGGGATAGCGGGGGGTACAGATACGCAGTATTTT
TRBV28,TRBD1,TRBJ2-7,once,CASSSADRVAQYF,TGTGCCAGCAGTTCCGCGGACAGGGTTGCGCAGTACTTC
TRBV2,.,TRBJ2-7,many,CASRPLGSGYEQYF,TGTGCCAGCAGACCCTTGGGGTCGGGCTACGAGCAGTACTTC
TRBV7-2,TRBD2,TRBJ2-7,.,CASSLEAGGSYEQYF,TGTGCCAGCAGCTTAGAGGCGGGGGGGTCCTACGAGCAGTACTTC
TRBV5-1,.,TRBJ2-5,few,CASSFGAPKETQYF,TGCGCCAGCAGCTTTGGGGCCCCCAAAGAGACCCAGTACTTC
TRBV7-2,TRBD1,TRBJ1-6,.,CASSLGSRQGAKSPLHF,TGTGCCAGCAGCTTAGGATCCCGACAGGGTGCGAAATCACCCCTCCACTTT
TRBV30,.,TRBJ1-5,.,CAWSVPDSSNQPQHF,TGTGCCTGGAGTGTACCAGACAGCAGCAATCAGCCCCAGCATTTT
TRBV12-5,.,TRBJ1-3,few,CASGLGGNTIYF,TGTGCTAGTGGTTTGGGTGGAAACACCATATATTTT
TRBV18,.,TRBJ2-1,many,CASSPTRAYNEQFF,TGTGCCAGCTCACCGACTAGGGCCTACAATGAGCAGTTCTTC
TRBV12-3/TRBV12-4,.,TRBJ2-7,many,CASSLGFGHSYEQYF,TGTGCCAGCAGTTTGGGGTTTGGGCATAGCTACGAGCAGTACTTC
TRBV27,.,TRBJ2-7,.,CASSLNTVSYEQYF,TGTGCCAGCAGTTTAAACACAGTCTCCTACGAGCAGTACTTC
TRBV6-9,.,TRBJ2-3,.,CASSYSQDTDTQYF,TGTGCCAGCAGTTACTCCCAGGACACAGATACGCAGTATTTT
TRBV20-1,.,TRBJ2-3,many,CSARDPRRGNTDTQYF,TGCAGTGCTAGAGATCCCCGACGGGGCAACACAGATACGCAGTATTTT
TRBV28,TRBD2,TRBJ2-3,many,CASSTDFGTSNPDTQYF,TGTGCCAGCAGTACCGACTTCGGGACTAGTAACCCCGATACGCAGTATTTT
TRBV5-1,.,TRBJ1-3,.,CASGKRGREISGNTIYF,TGTGCCAGCGGAAAGCGCGGCAGGGAGATCTCTGGAAACACCATATATTTT
TRBV12-5,.,TRBJ1-4,few,CASGHRGSNEKLFF,TGTGCTAGTGGTCACCGGGGCTCTAATGAAAAACTGTTTTTT
TRBV5-1,TRBD1,TRBJ2-1,many,CASSPARTGMQFF,TGCGCCAGCAGCCCCGCCCGGACAGGGATGCAGTTCTTC